The 15 T cell receptor beta chains below were found in one sample sequenced in a study of control samples from healthy donors and cancer patients. The protocol was immunoSEQ multiplex PCR, while the TCRdb copy is restricted to in-frame clones and leaves out a portion. This table holds around 150,000 clones, almost 90% found once. Sequencing was carried out using blood. These receptors were obtained from a man aged 18 to 30 in good health.

A single count supports this clone. This sequence joins TRBV5-5 and TRBJ2-5, with D tentatively TRBD1 (6 bases). V was cut by 6 bases and J by 1 base, with 10 bases left in between. The germline gives CDR1 SGHKS, CDR2 YYEKEE (reference sequence). This CDR3 is 13 amino acids long. As DNA, the CDR3 is TGTGCCAGCATCACGGACAGCCAAGAGACCCAGTACTTC. This codes for CASITDSQETQYF.

The chain joins TRBV6-2 or TRBV6-3 to TRBJ1-2, with D unresolved. The CDR3 is 15 amino acids. Germline-derived CDR1 and CDR2 are MNHEY and SVGEGT. The V end lost 6 bases, the J end lost 4 bases, and 18 bases lay between the germline ends. CDR3 protein: CASSPLPDKGYGYTF. DNA of the CDR3: TGTGCCAGCAGCCCTTTGCCAGATAAGGGCTATGGCTACACCTTC.

This chain connects TRBV30 to TRBJ1-4; D may be TRBD1 (6 bases). The CDR3 extends over 14 amino acids. V was clipped by 0 bases and J by 5 bases, with 10 bases between them. In germline, CDR1 is GTSNPN, CDR2 SVGIG (reference sequence). The CDR3 spells CAWSVGQGNEKLFF. CDR3 DNA sequence: TGTGCCTGGAGTGTAGGTCAGGGGAATGAAAAACTGTTTTTT.

The chain combines TRBV27 with TRBJ1-1; D ambiguous. V was pared by 3 bases and J by 2 bases, with 13 bases between. CDR1 is MNHEY, CDR2 SMNVEV, per germline (reference sequence). This CDR3 is built from 15 residues. CDR3 protein: CASSFRSGGNTEAFF. DNA of the CDR3: TGTGCCAGCAGTTTCCGTTCAGGAGGTAACACTGAAGCTTTCTTT.

The chain has TRBV2 and TRBJ1-6, with TRBD1 as a possible D gene (5 bases). This CDR3 comprises 16 residues. The V end lost 2 bases, the J end lost 12 bases, and 20 bases lay between the germline ends. Germline lookup yields CDR1 SNHLY and CDR2 FYNNEI. The CDR3 DNA reads as TGTGCCAGCAGTGAAACACCAGGTGGGGGGAAGGGACCCCTCCACTTT. Residues: CASSETPGGGKGPLHF.

This chain links TRBV19 with TRBJ2-7, with D possibly matching TRBD2 (5 bases). Trimming shortened V by 10 bases and J by 2 bases, and 15 bases separated the two germline ends. Germline lookup yields CDR1 LNHDA and CDR2 SQIVND (reference sequence). CDR3 length: 13 amino acids. CDR3 sequence reads: CATGGGAPYEQYF. In DNA, the CDR3 is TGTGCCACAGGAGGCGGAGCCCCCTACGAGCAGTACTTC.

The genes are TRBV7-8 and TRBJ2-3; D possibly corresponds to TRBD2 (5 bases). The CDR3 totals 16 residues. The germline V gene has CDR1 SGHVS and CDR2 FQNEAQ. V was pared by 1 base and J by 0 bases, with 11 bases between. CDR3 nucleotides: TGTGCCAGCAGCTTAGGAGTCCTAGCTAGCACAGATACGCAGTATTTT. It encodes CASSLGVLASTDTQYF.

The chain has TRBV6-1 and TRBJ1-5; D gene unclear. Germline lookup yields CDR1 MNHNS and CDR2 SASEGT. V was trimmed by 2 bases and J by 3 bases, leaving 5 bases between them. This CDR3 spans 13 amino acids. For the CDR3, the DNA is TGTGCCAGCAGTGAAAGATACAATCAGCCCCAGCATTTT. Its protein product is CASSERYNQPQHF.

The sample holds one count of this clone. This chain links TRBV12-3 or TRBV12-4 with TRBJ2-1; the D is unclear. Trimming pared 0 bases from V and 7 bases from J, leaving 7 bases between. CDR3 length: 13 residues. The CDR3 DNA sequence: TGTGCCAGCAGTTTAGCGACGAGGAATGAGCAGTTCTTC. It codes for CASSLATRNEQFF.

This sequence joins TRBV29-1 and TRBJ1-1; 8 nucleotides match TRBD1. Germline lookup yields CDR1 SQVTM and CDR2 ANQGSEA. The CDR3 contains 14 residues. Germline trimming cut 5 bases from V and 0 bases from J; bases unmatched to any gene: 5. The CDR3 region has the DNA TGCAGCGTTCGACAGGGGAGAATGAACACTGAAGCTTTCTTT. This translates into CSVRQGRMNTEAFF.

Written as DNA, the CDR3 is TGTGCCAGTAGTATAGAGCCTCTGGGGGATGAGCAGTTCTTC. Translated: CASSIEPLGDEQFF. The chain recombines TRBV19 with TRBJ2-1; the D call may be TRBD1 or TRBD2 (5 bases each). The V and J ends lost 0 bases and 8 bases respectively, with 11 bases between them. The germline CDR1 and CDR2 sequences are LNHDA and SQIVND (reference sequence). The CDR3 is made up of 14 amino acids.

V and J are TRBV28 and TRBJ2-1; D unclear. CDR3 length equals 16 residues. V gave up 2 bases and J gave up 0 bases, with 11 bases separating them. CDR1 is MDHEN, CDR2 SYDVKM, per germline. CDR3 sequence (DNA): TGTGCCAGCAGTTTACTCCGGCAGCGCTCCTACAATGAGCAGTTCTTC. Amino acid sequence: CASSLLRQRSYNEQFF.

The CDR3 DNA is TGTGCCAGCAGTCCGACAGGGTTCCCGTATAGGGTCTCTGGAAACACCATATATTTT. It yields the protein CASSPTGFPYRVSGNTIYF. The V call is TRBV27, the J call TRBJ1-3, with 7 bases lining up with TRBD1. V lost 5 bases and J lost 0; bases outside the gene matches: 16. The germline V gene encodes CDR1 MNHEY and CDR2 SMNVEV (reference sequence). The CDR3 spans 19 residues.

The chain combines TRBV6-6 with TRBJ2-7, with D perhaps matching TRBD1 (6 bases). From germline, CDR1 is MNHNY and CDR2 SVGAGI (reference sequence). V dropped 4 bases and J dropped 3 bases, with 7 bases sitting between them. The CDR3 has 12 amino acids. CDR3 residues: CASSSQGYEQYF. The CDR3 DNA follows: TGTGCCAGCAGTTCACAGGGCTACGAGCAGTACTTC.

V usage is TRBV6-4 and J usage is TRBJ2-7, with a tentative D call TRBD2 (5 bases). CDR3 length: 15 residues. Germline-derived CDR1 and CDR2 are MRHNA and SNTAGT. The ends were cut back, 4 bases at V and 6 bases at J, with 19 bases in the middle. CDR3 region: CASSAEGVTGSEQYF. In nucleotides, the CDR3 is TGTGCCAGCAGTGCGGAAGGAGTTACGGGGAGCGAGCAGTACTTC.